These 23 T cell receptor beta chains came from one sample sequenced in a study of cytomegalovirus exposure and HLA in healthy donors. The PCR ran on 60 Vbeta and 13 Jbeta primers. Assay: immunoSEQ multiplex PCR; the TCRdb copy retains only in-frame clones and omits some. This table has 100,000 to 150,000 clones, roughly a tenth appearing once. Sequencing was carried out using PBMCs. The source is a woman aged 18 to 35 in good health and CMV-seropositive.

V is TRBV9 and J is TRBJ1-3; the D is unclear. The CDR3 runs to 15 residues. Germline CDR1 reads SGDLS; CDR2 reads YYNGEE. The V and J ends lost 0 bases and 0 bases respectively, with 7 bases between them. This CDR3 reads CASSVGGISGNTIYF. The DNA of the CDR3 is TGTGCCAGCAGCGTAGGCGGAATCTCTGGAAACACCATATATTTT.

The chain carries TRBV9 and TRBJ1-1; TRBD1 matches at 12 bases. The length of the CDR3 is 17 residues. V shed 3 bases and J 0 bases; nucleotides not matched to a gene: 6. CDR1 and CDR2 (germline): SGDLS, YYNGEE. The CDR3 region is CASSEGTGGGVNTEAFF. The DNA for the CDR3 is TGTGCCAGCAGCGAAGGGACAGGGGGCGGGGTGAACACTGAAGCTTTCTTT.

This clone was observed a few times. This chain uses TRBV27 with TRBJ1-1; a possible D gene is TRBD1 (6 bases). Trimming removed 7 bases from V and 4 bases from J, with 16 bases in between. Germline assignment: CDR1 MNHEY and CDR2 SMNVEV (reference sequence). The CDR3 length is 14 residues. In nucleotides, the CDR3 is TGTGCCAGCACTCAGGGGATGTCTGGCACTGAAGCTTTCTTT. The encoded protein is CASTQGMSGTEAFF.

This sequence joins TRBV6-1 and TRBJ2-7; tentatively, D is TRBD2 (5 bases). From germline, CDR1 is MNHNS and CDR2 SASEGT. The CDR3 covers 15 residues. Trimming removed 4 bases from V and 1 base from J, with 14 bases in between. The CDR3 protein is CASSGSSGSSYEQYF. CDR3 DNA sequence: TGTGCCAGCAGTGGAAGCAGCGGCTCTTCCTACGAGCAGTACTTC.

This clone was seen more than once but under ten times. This chain joins TRBV9 and TRBJ1-2; the match to TRBD1 covers 8 bases. CDR3 length: 14 residues. The V gene end was trimmed by 6 bases and the J gene end by 7 bases; junction bases not matched to a gene: 11. The germline V gene has CDR1 SGDLS and CDR2 YYNGEE. The CDR3 DNA sequence: TGTGCCAGCACGGACGGGACAGGTTGGGGTGGCTACACCTTC. Its protein product is CASTDGTGWGGYTF.

The chain is built from TRBV13 and TRBJ1-2, with D uncertain. V lost 2 bases and J 2 bases, leaving 6 bases between the germline ends. Germline CDR1 PRHDT, CDR2 FYEKMQ (reference sequence). The CDR3 totals 13 residues. The CDR3 is CASSLYRNYGYTF. As DNA, the CDR3 is TGTGCCAGCAGCTTATACCGGAACTATGGCTACACCTTC.

This clone was counted between two and nine times. The genes are TRBV6-1 and TRBJ1-2, with 8 bases identical to TRBD1. V gave up 8 bases and J gave up 7 bases; unmatched junction bases: 12. Germline CDR1 reads MNHNS; CDR2 reads SASEGT. The CDR3 sequence is 14 residues long. As DNA, the CDR3 is TGTGCCAGCGTCATTCTTCAGGGGGCGATTGGCTACACCTTC. Its translation is CASVILQGAIGYTF.

This clone has a handful of counts. The chain employs TRBV29-1 and TRBJ2-5, with 13 bases matching TRBD2. With V trimmed by 5 bases and J by 11 bases, 5 bases remained unmatched. CDR3 length equals 12 residues. Germline CDR1 is SQVTM and CDR2 is ANQGSEA. The CDR3 region is CSVLGLAGEQYF. The CDR3 nucleotides are TGCAGCGTTCTCGGACTAGCGGGGGAGCAGTACTTC.

The chain employs TRBV5-5 and TRBJ1-1; D remains ambiguous. Germline CDR1 is SGHKS and CDR2 is YYEKEE (reference sequence). V was clipped by 2 bases and J by 5 bases, with 10 bases between them. This CDR3 region has 13 residues. The CDR3 here is CASSFNSVTEAFF. CDR3 coding DNA: TGTGCCAGCAGCTTTAATTCTGTGACTGAAGCTTTCTTT.

This clone was observed a few times. The rearrangement uses TRBV4-1 and TRBJ2-1, with D uncertain. The length of the CDR3 is 12 residues. The V and J ends lost 4 bases and 8 bases respectively, with 9 bases between them. CDR1 MGHRA and CDR2 YSYEKL come from the germline V gene. CDR3 amino acids: CASSPRGDEQFF. The CDR3 bases are TGCGCCAGCAGCCCCCGCGGCGATGAGCAGTTCTTC.

In its sample, this clone was seen a few times. The chain combines TRBV5-6 with TRBJ2-3; perhaps TRBD2 as D (5 bases). Per germline, CDR1 SGHDT and CDR2 YYEEEE. V lost 0 bases and J 4 bases, leaving 6 bases between the germline ends. The CDR3 loop spans 13 amino acids. For the CDR3, the DNA is TGTGCCAGCAGCTTGGGGGGAGCAGATACGCAGTATTTT. It translates to CASSLGGADTQYF.

This chain connects TRBV9 to TRBJ2-2; D possibly corresponds to TRBD2 (5 bases). Germline CDR1 and CDR2: SGDLS and YYNGEE. The V end lost 4 bases, the J end lost 1 base, and 11 bases lay between the germline ends. CDR3 length equals 15 residues. The CDR3 nucleotides read TGTGCCAGCAGCAAACGGGATCTGAACACCGGGGAGCTGTTTTTT. Translating gives CASSKRDLNTGELFF. Based on the CDR3 plus reference TRBV9 and TRBJ2-2, the full variable domain is DSGVTQTPKHLITATGQRVTLRCSPRSGDLSVYWYQQSLDQGLQFLIQYYNGEERAKGNILERFSAQQFPDLHSELNLSSLELGDSALYFCASSKRDLNTGELFFGEGSRLTVL.

The chain employs TRBV14 and TRBJ2-7; D unclear. The V end lost 1 base, the J end lost 3 bases, and 7 bases lay between the germline ends. Germline CDR1 is SGHDN and CDR2 is FVKESK. This CDR3 contains 13 residues. This chain's CDR3 is CASSQVANYEQYF. For the CDR3, the DNA is TGTGCCAGCAGCCAAGTAGCCAACTACGAGCAGTACTTC.

This clone was seen only a few times. This chain uses TRBV6-6 with TRBJ2-6; D is possibly TRBD1 (6 bases). V lost 2 bases and J lost 3, with 11 bases in between. The germline gives CDR1 MNHNY, CDR2 SVGAGI (reference sequence). CDR3 size: 16 residues. CDR3 coding DNA: TGTGCCAGCAGTTACCCCACAGGGTATGGGGCCAACGTCCTGACTTTC. This encodes CASSYPTGYGANVLTF.

There are a few counts of this clone. The V and J genes are TRBV4-1 and TRBJ1-1; TRBD1 matches at 7 bases. Germline V lookup: CDR1 MGHRA, CDR2 YSYEKL. After removal of 2 bases from V and 3 bases from J, the junction contained 0 bases not matched to a gene. CDR3 length: 13 amino acids. The chain's CDR3 is CASSQQGDTEAFF. The CDR3 nucleotides read TGCGCCAGCAGCCAACAGGGGGACACTGAAGCTTTCTTT.

This clone came up a few times. The V gene is TRBV15, the J gene TRBJ2-1; tentative D call: TRBD2 (6 bases). The V end was cut by 0 bases, the J end by 8 bases, with 20 bases between. Germline-derived CDR1 and CDR2 are LNHNV and YYDKDF (reference sequence). The CDR3 is 17 amino acids. The CDR3 loop is CATSRDQRSASGDEQFF. The CDR3 DNA reads as TGTGCCACCAGCAGAGACCAGCGGTCGGCTTCGGGGGATGAGCAGTTCTTC.

This clone occurred a few times. The chain recombines TRBV4-2 with TRBJ2-5; 7 bases are shared with TRBD2. The CDR3 consists of 15 residues. The germline V gene has CDR1 LGHNA and CDR2 YNFKEQ. V lost 5 bases, J lost 4 bases, and 10 bases stayed unmatched. As DNA, the CDR3 is TGTGCCAGCAGCGCGGACACTAGCGCCCTAGAGACCCAGTACTTC. Protein sequence: CASSADTSALETQYF.

This clone was seen a handful of times. V is TRBV7-6 and J is TRBJ2-1; 11 bases map to TRBD2. The CDR3 is 16 amino acids. In germline, CDR1 is SGHVS, CDR2 FNYEAQ. Trimming cost V 5 bases and J 3 bases; bases outside gene matches: 6. Here the CDR3 DNA reads TGTGCCAGCAGCCAAACAACTAGCGGGAGCTACAATGAGCAGTTCTTC. It codes for CASSQTTSGSYNEQFF.

This clone showed up just a few times. The J gene is TRBJ2-2, the V gene TRBV7-8; 7 bases line up with TRBD1. Per the germline V gene, CDR1 is SGHVS and CDR2 is FQNEAQ. The CDR3 spans 18 residues. V lost 4 bases to trimming and J lost 6 bases; unmatched junction nucleotides: 17. The CDR3 spells CASSSLILTGRKAGELFF. The CDR3 nucleotides are TGTGCCAGCAGCTCTTTAATCCTGACAGGGAGAAAGGCCGGGGAGCTGTTTTTT.

This clone was seen repeatedly, ten times or more. This chain links TRBV5-1 with TRBJ1-1, with D possibly TRBD1 on 6 matching bases. This CDR3 spans 14 amino acids. The V end was cut by 4 bases, the J end by 8 bases, with 18 bases between. Germline V gives CDR1 SGHRS, CDR2 YFSETQ. CDR3 bases: TGCGCCAGCAGCCTACAGGGTGGTATCACCGAAGCTTTCTTT. Translation gives CASSLQGGITEAFF.

J is TRBJ2-7 and V is TRBV5-1, with 7 bases that match TRBD2. The trim removed 0 bases at V and 0 bases at J, leaving 3 bases unmatched. From germline, CDR1 is SGHRS and CDR2 YFSETQ. CDR3 length: 15 residues. CDR3 nucleotides: TGCGCCAGCAGCTTGGTTGGGAGGGCCTCCTACGAGCAGTACTTC. Its protein is CASSLVGRASYEQYF.

The gene calls are TRBV6-6 and TRBJ2-7; D not resolved. V was cut by 5 bases and J by 0 bases, with 11 bases left in between. Germline loops: CDR1 MNHNY, CDR2 SVGAGI (reference sequence). The CDR3 has 14 residues. The CDR3 coding sequence is TGTGCCAGCAGTGCTGAGGTCCTCTCCTACGAGCAGTACTTC. The encoded protein is CASSAEVLSYEQYF.

The CDR3: CASSPTGGGNTGELFF. In nucleotides, the CDR3 is TGCGCCAGCAGCCCTACAGGGGGGGGAAACACCGGGGAGCTGTTTTTT. This rearrangement joins TRBV5-1 to TRBJ2-2; D possibly corresponds to TRBD1 (8 bases). V was clipped by 4 bases and J by 2 bases, with 15 bases between them. CDR1 is SGHRS, CDR2 YFSETQ, per germline. The CDR3 is 16 residues long.